These T cell receptor beta chains were read from a single sample in a study of shared clonotypes between healthy human individuals. The table came from immunoSEQ multiplex PCR; TCRdb's copy has only in-frame clones and leaves some out. The repertoire has under 1 million clones, 90% to 98% of them found once; the top ten carry approximately 0.2%. Sequencing used naive CD8+ T cells sorted from blood. These receptor sequences come from a man aged 25 to 45 in good health. The CDR3 runs from the conserved cysteine through the conserved F or W. A D gene is named only where the DNA matches it firmly. Expanded clones are given a class, and other clones once, few, many or no size at all.

j_call clone_size v_call d_call cdr3_aa cdr3_nt
TRBJ2-6 NA TRBV7-9 TRBD1 CASSLKRDRGGSGANVLTF TGTGCCAGCAGCTTAAAAAGGGACAGGGGAGGGTCTGGGGCCAACGTCCTGACTTTC
TRBJ2-6 NA TRBV7-5 NA CARNLRSRQSRANVLTF TGTGCCAGAAACCTTCGTAGTAGACAAAGTCGGGCCAACGTCCTGACTTTC
TRBJ2-7 NA TRBV2 TRBD2 CASSPTSGYSYEQYF TGTGCCAGCAGCCCGACTAGCGGGTACTCCTACGAGCAGTACTTC
TRBJ2-7 NA TRBV5-8 TRBD2 CASSLATSVRSYEQYF TGTGCCAGCAGCTTGGCTACTAGCGTCCGCTCCTACGAGCAGTACTTC
TRBJ2-7 NA TRBV13 TRBD2 CASSPREGGNEQYF TGTGCCAGCAGCCCCCGGGAGGGGGGGAACGAGCAGTACTTC
TRBJ2-5 NA TRBV12-5 NA CASGLVPWETQYF TGTGCTAGTGGTTTGGTCCCTTGGGAGACCCAGTACTTC
TRBJ2-7 NA TRBV10-1 NA CASSESEGSRYEQYF TGCGCCAGCAGTGAGTCGGAAGGGTCACGCTACGAGCAGTACTTC
TRBJ2-1 NA TRBV7-9 NA CASASGLAPNEQFF TGTGCCAGCGCGAGTGGGCTAGCGCCGAATGAGCAGTTCTTC
TRBJ1-1 NA TRBV7-6 NA CASSSQAGGNTEAFF TGTGCCAGCAGCTCCCAGGCTGGGGGGAACACTGAAGCTTTCTTT
TRBJ2-7 NA TRBV7-9 NA CASSFRGGTYEQYF TGTGCCAGCAGCTTTCGAGGGGGAACCTACGAGCAGTACTTC
TRBJ1-4 NA TRBV28 TRBD1 CASSSGQGTTTNEKLFF TGTGCCAGCAGCTCTGGACAGGGAACCACAACTAATGAAAAACTGTTTTTT
TRBJ2-7 once TRBV10-3 NA CAISESFRQGGYEQYF TGTGCCATCAGTGAGTCCTTCCGACAGGGAGGATACGAGCAGTACTTC
TRBJ2-7 NA TRBV10-3 TRBD1 CAIRSGQGLYEQYF TGTGCCATCAGATCGGGACAGGGTCTGTACGAGCAGTACTTC
TRBJ2-2 NA TRBV4-1 NA CASSQGFDYYTGELFF TGCGCCAGCAGCCAAGGTTTTGACTATTACACCGGGGAGCTGTTTTTT
TRBJ2-7 NA TRBV11-2 TRBD1 CASSPPGGEEQYF TGTGCCAGCAGCCCCCCAGGGGGCGAAGAGCAGTACTTC
TRBJ2-7 NA TRBV9 TRBD2 CASSVQSGRAYEQYF TGTGCCAGCAGCGTACAGAGCGGGAGGGCCTACGAGCAGTACTTC
TRBJ2-1 NA TRBV28 TRBD2 CASSSKVPPTSDHNEQFF TGTGCCAGCAGTTCTAAAGTCCCTCCCACTAGCGATCACAATGAGCAGTTCTTC
TRBJ1-1 once TRBV7-6 NA CASSPGWRQTMNTEAFF TGTGCCAGCAGCCCAGGGTGGCGCCAAACTATGAACACTGAAGCTTTCTTT
TRBJ2-1 NA TRBV6-1 TRBD1 CASSDSGTGGWEQFF TGTGCCAGCAGTGACTCCGGGACAGGGGGCTGGGAGCAGTTCTTC
TRBJ1-3 few TRBV9 NA CASSAGTASSGNTIYF TGTGCCAGCAGCGCAGGGACCGCAAGCTCTGGAAACACCATATATTTT
TRBJ1-2 NA TRBV9 NA CASTTGGVDYGYTF TGTGCCAGCACCACGGGGGGTGTCGACTATGGCTACACCTTC
TRBJ2-5 NA TRBV28 NA CASSPAPETQYF TGTGCCAGCAGTCCAGCTCCAGAGACCCAGTACTTC
TRBJ2-1 NA TRBV7-9 TRBD2 CASSLVPSGAPYNEQFF TGTGCCAGCAGCTTAGTACCTAGCGGAGCCCCCTACAATGAGCAGTTCTTC
TRBJ2-1 NA TRBV19 TRBD2 CASSITSGYNEQFF TGTGCCAGTAGTATCACTAGCGGCTACAATGAGCAGTTCTTC
TRBJ2-7 NA TRBV11-2 TRBD2 CASSLERTSGAFYEQYF TGTGCCAGCAGCTTAGAGCGGACTAGCGGGGCCTTCTACGAGCAGTACTTC
TRBJ1-1 once TRBV7-8 NA CASSLGATEAFF TGTGCCAGCAGCTTGGGGGCTACTGAAGCTTTCTTT
TRBJ1-2 NA TRBV7-9 NA CASSFKTGPDYGYTF TGTGCCAGCAGCTTTAAAACAGGGCCCGACTATGGCTACACCTTC
TRBJ2-1 once TRBV18 TRBD1 CASSPPDRGSLLHNEQFF TGTGCCAGCTCACCACCGGACAGGGGGTCCCTACTTCACAATGAGCAGTTCTTC
TRBJ2-1 NA TRBV7-3 TRBD1 CASSPGQGVLNEQFF TGTGCCAGCAGCCCCGGACAGGGGGTCCTCAATGAGCAGTTCTTC
TRBJ2-7 NA TRBV27 TRBD1 CASTGTGSYEQYF TGTGCCAGCACCGGGACAGGCTCCTACGAGCAGTACTTC
TRBJ2-7 NA TRBV14 TRBD2 CASSQVTSGRATYEQYF TGTGCCAGCAGCCAGGTAACTAGCGGGAGGGCAACCTACGAGCAGTACTTC
TRBJ1-2 NA TRBV21-1 NA CASIRDTQDPDGYTF TGTGCCAGCATCAGGGACACCCAGGACCCGGACGGCTACACCTTC
TRBJ2-1 once TRBV7-7 NA CASSPMYSSYNEQFF TGTGCTAGCAGCCCAATGTACAGCTCCTACAATGAGCAGTTCTTC
TRBJ1-1 NA TRBV27 NA CASSFKTDLNTEAFF TGTGCCAGCAGTTTCAAGACAGATTTGAACACTGAAGCTTTCTTT
TRBJ2-7 NA TRBV5-1 NA CASRDSPSYEQYF TGCGCCAGCCGGGACTCTCCATCGTACGAGCAGTACTTC
TRBJ2-7 NA TRBV29-1 NA CSARDNNANEQYF TGCAGCGCACGGGACAACAACGCTAACGAGCAGTACTTC
TRBJ1-1 NA TRBV11-2 NA CASSLGRGRGTEAFF TGTGCCAGCAGCTTAGGGCGGGGAAGGGGGACTGAAGCTTTCTTT
TRBJ1-1 NA TRBV25-1 NA CASSESWTLNTEAFF TGTGCCAGCAGTGAATCGTGGACATTGAACACTGAAGCTTTCTTT
TRBJ1-5 NA TRBV7-9 NA CASSSGTPSNQPQHF TGTGCCAGCAGCTCCGGGACGCCTAGCAATCAGCCCCAGCATTTT
TRBJ2-7 NA TRBV7-6 NA CASSLGSGLTYEQYF TGTGCCAGCAGCCTGGGGAGCGGGTTGACCTACGAGCAGTACTTC
TRBJ2-6 NA TRBV7-9 NA CASSFVGSGANVLTF TGTGCCAGCAGCTTTGTTGGGTCTGGGGCCAACGTCCTGACTTTC
TRBJ2-1 NA TRBV2 NA CASTPPGGRDNEQFF TGTGCCAGCACCCCGCCCGGCGGGCGGGACAATGAGCAGTTCTTC
TRBJ2-1 NA TRBV4-3 NA CASSLERSSYNEQFF TGCGCCAGCAGCCTTGAGAGGAGCTCCTACAATGAGCAGTTCTTC
TRBJ2-7 NA TRBV25-1 TRBD1 CASSEGTGYEQYF TGTGCCAGCAGTGAAGGGACAGGCTACGAGCAGTACTTC
TRBJ2-4 once TRBV11-2 NA CASSLMEGKNIQYF TGTGCCAGCAGCTTGATGGAGGGCAAAAACATTCAGTACTTC
TRBJ2-1 NA TRBV4-1 TRBD1 CASSQDPSGGREQFF TGCGCCAGCAGCCAAGATCCCTCAGGGGGCCGGGAGCAGTTCTTC
TRBJ2-5 NA TRBV27 NA CASSPWDTGMETQYF TGTGCCAGCAGTCCCTGGGATACAGGGATGGAGACCCAGTACTTC
TRBJ1-5 NA TRBV2 NA CASHRDSNQPQHF TGTGCCAGTCACAGGGATAGCAATCAGCCCCAGCATTTT
TRBJ2-3 NA TRBV2 NA CASSEGNGGAADTQYF TGTGCCAGCAGTGAAGGGAACGGGGGCGCGGCAGATACGCAGTATTTT
TRBJ2-7 NA TRBV7-9 NA CASSSRTEYEQYF TGTGCCAGCAGCTCAAGGACAGAATACGAGCAGTACTTC
TRBJ1-1 NA TRBV29-1 TRBD1 CSATGDTEAFF TGCAGCGCTACAGGGGACACTGAAGCTTTCTTT